This TCR beta chain stems from a study of T cell responses to AZD1222 COVID-19 vaccine. Study results and limitations: Spike was spanned by vaccine-associated CD4 TCRs, with dominance at 160-218 and 743-854.

CDR1 LGHDT and CDR2 YNNKEL come from the germline V gene (reference sequence). V was trimmed by 6 bases and J by 1 base, leaving 9 bases between them. The CDR3 loop spans 13 amino acids. Repertoires were generated with immunoSEQ multiplex PCR, while TCRdb's copy carries only in-frame clones and drops some. The table has about 180,000 clones, 90% to 95% seen once. On this clone itself: The antigen remains undetermined.

This clonotype was sampled from an adult who received the AZD1222 COVID-19 vaccine. V is TRBV3-1 (or the pseudogene TRBV3-2) and J is TRBJ1-1, with TRBD1 as a possible D gene (6 bases). Sequencing used peripheral blood, obtained 28 days after the second AZD1222 dose. This chain's CDR3 is CASRTGENTEAFF. CDR3 DNA sequence: TGTGCCAGCAGGACAGGAGAGAACACTGAAGCTTTCTTT.